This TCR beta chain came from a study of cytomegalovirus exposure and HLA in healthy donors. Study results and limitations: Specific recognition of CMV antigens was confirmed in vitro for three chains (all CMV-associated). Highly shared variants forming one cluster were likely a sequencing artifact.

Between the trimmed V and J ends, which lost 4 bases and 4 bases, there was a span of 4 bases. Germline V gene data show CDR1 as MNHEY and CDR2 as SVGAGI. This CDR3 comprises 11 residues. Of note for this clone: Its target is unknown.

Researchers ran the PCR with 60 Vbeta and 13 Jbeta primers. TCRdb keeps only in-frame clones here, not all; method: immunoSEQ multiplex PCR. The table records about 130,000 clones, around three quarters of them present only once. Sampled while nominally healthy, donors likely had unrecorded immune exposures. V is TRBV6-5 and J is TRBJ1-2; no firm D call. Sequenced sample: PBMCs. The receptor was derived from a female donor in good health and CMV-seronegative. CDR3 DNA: TGTGCCAGCAGTTCCAGCTATGGCTACACCTTC. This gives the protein CASSSSYGYTF.